The 12 T cell receptor beta chains in this list originate from one sample, sequenced in a study of blood T cell repertoires in COVID-19. Generated by immunoSEQ multiplex PCR, the TCRdb table keeps only in-frame clones and is missing some. The table records 150,000 to 200,000 clones, 80% to 90% of them present only once. Sequences were obtained from peripheral blood. Receptors originate from a man aged 50-60 years with active or convalescent COVID-19.

V gene TRBV5-5 combines with J gene TRBJ2-1; D is possibly TRBD2 (6 bases). CDR3 length: 15 amino acids. Trimming stripped 4 bases from V and 4 bases from J, with 15 bases between. Germline CDR1 is SGHKS and CDR2 is YYEKEE (reference sequence). CDR3 loop: CASSPLFRGYNEQFF. The CDR3 nucleotides are TGTGCCAGCAGCCCCCTCTTCCGGGGGTACAATGAGCAGTTCTTC.

This clone was observed once. The chain is built from TRBV21-1 and TRBJ2-3; the table's D call, TRBD1, was not checked against the DNA. TRBV21-1 is shown as a pseudogene. This CDR3 region has 15 residues. CDR3 sequence (DNA): TGTGCCAGCAGCAAAGTGCCAGGCCCCCAGGATACGCAGTATTTT. This gives the protein CASSKVPGPQDTQYF.

The chain uses TRBV3-1 (or the pseudogene TRBV3-2) and TRBJ2-3; no reliable D call. Trimming took 0 bases from V and 4 from J, leaving 8 bases between them. CDR1 and CDR2 from the germline V gene are LGHDT and YNNKEL (reference sequence). This CDR3 spans 14 amino acids. CDR3 sequence reads: CASSQDHRADTQYF. The CDR3 nucleotides are TGTGCCAGCAGCCAAGATCATCGCGCAGATACGCAGTATTTT.

The chain links TRBV4-1 to TRBJ2-7; D unresolved. With 0 bases removed from V and 4 bases from J, the gap between germline ends came to 7 bases. This CDR3 has 13 residues. CDR1 and CDR2 (germline): MGHRA, YSYEKL. The CDR3 region is CASSQETHYEQYF. The CDR3 DNA reads as TGCGCCAGCAGCCAAGAGACACATTACGAGCAGTACTTC.

Worth noting for this clone: This same CDR3 is encoded by further DNA sequences in the sample. The chain is built from TRBV28 and TRBJ1-3; D perhaps matches TRBD1 (6 bases). Deletions cut 2 bases from V and 7 bases from J, with 6 bases between. Per germline, CDR1 MDHEN and CDR2 SYDVKM. This CDR3 contains 12 residues. The chain's CDR3 is CASSLRGNTIYF. The CDR3 bases are TGTGCCAGCAGTTTAAGGGGGAACACCATATATTTT.

The chain links TRBV28 to TRBJ2-7, with D perhaps matching TRBD2 (6 bases). Germline V gene data show CDR1 as MDHEN and CDR2 as SYDVKM. V was shortened by 3 bases and J by 6 bases, with 18 bases between the two germline ends. This CDR3 spans 15 amino acids. Here the CDR3 reads CASSLPGGKVVEQYF. The CDR3 DNA reads TGTGCCAGCAGTTTGCCCGGGGGAAAAGTGGTCGAGCAGTACTTC.

This clone was observed a single time. The V gene is TRBV24-1, the J gene TRBJ1-1, with TRBD1 identical over 7 bases. CDR1 and CDR2 from the germline V gene are KGHDR and SFDVKD. After removal of 7 bases from V and 0 bases from J, the junction contained 4 bases not matched to a gene. This CDR3 contains 14 residues. In DNA form, the CDR3 reads TGTGCCACCAGGCAGACAGGGATGAACACTGAAGCTTTCTTT. As protein: CATRQTGMNTEAFF.

The rearrangement joins TRBV18 to TRBJ1-3; 9 positions agree with TRBD1. Losses at the gene ends were 0 bases for V and 10 bases for J; bases not matched to a gene: 10. The length of the CDR3 is 16 residues. The V gene's germline CDR1 is KGHSH and CDR2 LQKENI. The CDR3 DNA follows: TGTGCCAGCTCACCACCAAACCCGGGGACAGGGAGAACCATATATTTT. This gives the protein CASSPPNPGTGRTIYF.

The chain has TRBV11-2 and TRBJ2-7; TRBD1 matches at 8 bases. This CDR3 is 14 amino acids long. Germline V lookup: CDR1 SGHAT, CDR2 FQNNGV. V gave up 4 bases and J gave up 2 bases; unmatched junction bases: 4. CDR3: CASSSQGATYEQYF. The CDR3 DNA sequence: TGTGCCAGCAGCTCTCAGGGGGCCACCTACGAGCAGTACTTC.

This clone was seen repeatedly, ten times or more. The CDR3 here is CASSLVGQGAYEQYF. The CDR3 coding sequence is TGTGCCAGCAGCTTAGTAGGACAGGGGGCTTACGAGCAGTACTTC. This sequence joins TRBV7-2 and TRBJ2-7, with 11 positions matching TRBD1. V shed 1 base and J 4 bases; nucleotides not matched to a gene: 3. CDR3 length equals 15 residues. Germline CDR1 and CDR2: SGHTA and FQGNSA.

This clone was seen repeatedly, ten times or more. The chain combines TRBV19 with TRBJ2-2; a possible D gene is TRBD2 (6 bases). Trimming removed 7 bases from V and 0 bases from J, with 9 bases in between. Germline V lookup: CDR1 LNHDA, CDR2 SQIVND (reference sequence). The CDR3 runs 14 residues. DNA of the CDR3: TGTGCCAGTATCCAGCGGGCGAACACCGGGGAGCTGTTTTTT. It specifies CASIQRANTGELFF. The whole variable domain, remainder taken from reference TRBV19 and TRBJ2-2, is DGGITQSPKYLFRKEGQNVTLSCEQNLNHDAMYWYRQDPGQGLRLIYYSQIVNDFQKGDIAEGYSVSREKKESFPLTVTSAQKNPTAFYLCASIQRANTGELFFGEGSRLTVL.

This chain uses TRBV7-3 with TRBJ2-4; TRBD1 agrees at 8 bases. From germline, CDR1 is SGHTA and CDR2 FQGTGA. CDR3 length: 13 residues. The J segment lost 6 bases and the V segment lost 2 bases, leaving 0 bases of the junction unmatched. The CDR3 region is CASSLGQGNIQYF. The CDR3, as DNA: TGTGCCAGCAGCTTAGGACAGGGAAACATTCAGTACTTC.